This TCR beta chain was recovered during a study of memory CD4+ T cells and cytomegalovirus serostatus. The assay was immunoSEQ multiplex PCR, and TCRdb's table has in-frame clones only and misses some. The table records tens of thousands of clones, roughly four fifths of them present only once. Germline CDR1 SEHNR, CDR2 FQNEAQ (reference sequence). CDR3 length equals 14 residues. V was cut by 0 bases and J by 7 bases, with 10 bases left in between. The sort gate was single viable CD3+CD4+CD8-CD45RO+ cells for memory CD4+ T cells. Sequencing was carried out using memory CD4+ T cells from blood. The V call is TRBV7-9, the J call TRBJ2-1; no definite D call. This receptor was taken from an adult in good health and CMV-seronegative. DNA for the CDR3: TGTGCCAGCAGCTTAGCGTACCTACCGAATGAGCAGTTCTTC. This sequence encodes CASSLAYLPNEQFF.